This T cell receptor (beta chain) was captured by sequencing in a study of OX40 agonist ivuxolimab in advanced cancers. From germline, CDR1 is MDHEN and CDR2 SYDVKM. This CDR3 spans 15 amino acids. The V segment lost 2 bases and the J segment 2 bases; nucleotides outside the gene matches: 1. The assay was immunoSEQ multiplex PCR, and TCRdb's table has in-frame clones only and misses some. The repertoire consists of about 13,000 clones, with 80% to 85% occurring once and the leading ten covering roughly 45%. This TCR was recovered from an adult with an advanced solid tumor such as melanoma, head and neck, liver or kidney cancer. The material sequenced was CD4+ or CD8+ T cells sorted from blood, taken in a trial of the OX40 agonist ivuxolimab. The genes are TRBV28 and TRBJ2-3; TRBD2 matches 10 bases. In DNA form, the CDR3 reads TGTGCCAGCAGTTTAAGCGGGGGGGCCACAGATACGCAGTATTTT. Protein sequence: CASSLSGGATDTQYF.